This T cell receptor (beta chain) was profiled in a study of control samples from healthy donors and cancer patients (dated by TCRdb to 2018 to 2020). Worth noting for this clone: Its antigen is unknown. Per-base qualities were not stored, and no clone one base away is much larger.

The receptor library was made with the immunoSEQ multiplex PCR assay. In its TCRdb copy, this immuneACCESS table keeps in-frame sequences only and misses some clones. Where compared with another copy, unresolved V genes explain less than half of these, and the others have no known cause. This sample has around 85,000 clones in its table, and about 94% of those were observed once. The leading ten clones occupy roughly 5% of the sample. V loses 6 bases, J loses 1 base, and the germline ends lie 7 bases apart. The CDR3 holds 12 amino acids from the cysteine to the phenylalanine. The read is trimmed to its CDR3 DNA, 36 bases read in frame from base 1.

The origin of this receptor is a woman aged 18-30 years in good health. The V and J genes are TRBV12-3 or TRBV12-4 and TRBJ2-7; the D gene is perhaps TRBD2, on 5 matching bases. The specimen was blood. This receptor has the CDR3 CASSRDSYEQYF. The sequenced DNA is TGTGCCAGCAGCCGGGATTCCTACGAGCAGTACTTC.